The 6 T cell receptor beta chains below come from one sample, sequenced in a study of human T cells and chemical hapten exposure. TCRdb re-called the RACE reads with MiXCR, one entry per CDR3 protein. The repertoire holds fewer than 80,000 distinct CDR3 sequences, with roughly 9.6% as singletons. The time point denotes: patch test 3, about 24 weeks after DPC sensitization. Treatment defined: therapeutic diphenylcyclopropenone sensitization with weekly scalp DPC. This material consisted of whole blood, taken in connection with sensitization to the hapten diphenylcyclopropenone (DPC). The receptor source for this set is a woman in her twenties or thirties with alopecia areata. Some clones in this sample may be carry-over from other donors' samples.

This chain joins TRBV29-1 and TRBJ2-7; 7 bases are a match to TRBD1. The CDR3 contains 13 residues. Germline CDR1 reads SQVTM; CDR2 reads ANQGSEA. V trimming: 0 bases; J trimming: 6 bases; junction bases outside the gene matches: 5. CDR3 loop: CSVEDIRGREQYF. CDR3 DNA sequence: TGCAGCGTTGAAGACATTAGGGGGCGCGAGCAGTACTTC.

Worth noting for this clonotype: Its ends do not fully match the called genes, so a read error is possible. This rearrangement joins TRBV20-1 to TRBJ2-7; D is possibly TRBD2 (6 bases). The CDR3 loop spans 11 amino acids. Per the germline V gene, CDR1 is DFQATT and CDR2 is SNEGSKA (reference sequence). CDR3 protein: CSARLGGEQYF. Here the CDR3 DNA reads TGTAGTGCTAGGCTCGGGGGCGAGCAGTACTTC.

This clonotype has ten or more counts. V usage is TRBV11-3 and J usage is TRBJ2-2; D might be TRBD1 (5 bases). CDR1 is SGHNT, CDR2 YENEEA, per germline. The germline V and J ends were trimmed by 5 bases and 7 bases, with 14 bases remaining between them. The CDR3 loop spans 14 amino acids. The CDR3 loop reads CASSPDMISGELFF. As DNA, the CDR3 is TGTGCCAGCAGCCCGGACATGATAAGCGGGGAGCTGTTTTTT.

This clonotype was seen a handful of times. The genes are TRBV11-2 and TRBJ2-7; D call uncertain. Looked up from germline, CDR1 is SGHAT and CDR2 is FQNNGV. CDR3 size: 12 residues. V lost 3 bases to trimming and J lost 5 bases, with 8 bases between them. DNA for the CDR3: TGTGCCAGCAGCTTTGGAGTTGACGAGCAGTACTTC. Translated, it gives CASSFGVDEQYF. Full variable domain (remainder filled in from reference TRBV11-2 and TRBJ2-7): EAGVAQSPRYKIIEKRQSVAFWCNPISGHATLYWYQQILGQGPKLLIQFQNNGVVDDSQLPKDRFSAERLKGVDSTLKIQPAKLEDSAVYLCASSFGVDEQYFGPGTRLTVT.

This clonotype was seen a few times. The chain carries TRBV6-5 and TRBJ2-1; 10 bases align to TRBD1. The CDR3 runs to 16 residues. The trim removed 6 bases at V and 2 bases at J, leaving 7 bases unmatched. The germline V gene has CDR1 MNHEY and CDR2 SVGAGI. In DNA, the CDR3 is TGTGCCAGCAGACTGACAGGGGGCGGCACCTACAATGAGCAGTTCTTC. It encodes CASRLTGGGTYNEQFF.

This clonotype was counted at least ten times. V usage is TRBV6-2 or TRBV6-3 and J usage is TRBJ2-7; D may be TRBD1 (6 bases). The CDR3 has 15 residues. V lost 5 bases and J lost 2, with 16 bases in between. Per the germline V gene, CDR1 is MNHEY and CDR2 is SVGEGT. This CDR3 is CASSDPTGPAYEQYF. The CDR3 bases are TGTGCCAGCAGTGACCCGACAGGTCCCGCCTACGAGCAGTACTTC.